The TCR beta chain under discussion was sequenced for a study of blood T cell repertoires in COVID-19. Measured with immunoSEQ multiplex PCR; TCRdb has only the in-frame clones, and not every one. The table includes around 430,000 clones, around nine tenths detected once. Germline CDR1 is SGHVS and CDR2 is FQNEAQ. V lost 2 bases and J lost 0, with 5 bases in between. The CDR3 totals 14 residues. Grouping used clinical history reported by participants in a survey and questionnaire. Input material: PBMCs or T cells enriched from blood (not recorded which). The clonotype originates from a woman in her forties or fifties who had recovered from COVID-19. This chain links TRBV7-8 with TRBJ1-5, with D unresolved. The CDR3 DNA reads TGTGCCAGCAGCTTAACCTATAGCAATCAGCCCCAGCATTTT. This gives the protein CASSLTYSNQPQHF.